Listed below are T cell receptor beta chains from one sample, sequenced in a study of T cell repertoires in cytomegalovirus infection. TCRdb reprocessed the reads via MiXCR and lists one record per CDR3 protein. The table shows under 250,000 distinct CDR3 sequences, with around 12% occurring only once. Sequencing was done on a sample of PBMCs. The source of these receptors is a human donor in good health (CMV status not recorded). Some clones in this sample may be carry-over from other donors' samples. CDR3s include the opening cysteine and the closing phenylalanine or tryptophan. Each record gives: J gene, D gene, V gene, clone size, CDR3 protein, CDR3 DNA. A D gene is named only where the DNA matches it firmly. Only some rows state a clone size, as once, few, many or a class for expanded clones.

>TRBJ1-2|NA|TRBV10-3|NA
CAISDLTGQGGYTF
TGTGCCATCAGTGACCTTACAGGACAAGGCGGCTACACCTTC
>TRBJ1-6|TRBD1|TRBV14|many
CASSQTRQGSSPLHF
TGTGCCAGCAGCCAAACCAGACAGGGGAGTTCACCCCTCCACTTT
>TRBJ1-6|TRBD1|TRBV7-9|many
CASSSEGQGAGSPLHF
TGTGCCAGCAGCTCGGAGGGACAGGGGGCAGGATCACCCCTCCACTTT
>TRBJ1-5|TRBD1|TRBV19|NA
CASSSRTGEQPQHF
TGTGCCAGTAGTTCTAGGACAGGGGAACAGCCCCAGCATTTT
>TRBJ2-6|NA|TRBV7-2|many
CASSSNGGSGANVLTF
TGTGCCAGCAGCTCAAACGGAGGCTCTGGGGCCAACGTCCTGACTTTC
>TRBJ1-1|NA|TRBV7-6|NA
CASSRFSDEAFF
TGTGCCAGCAGCCGTTTTTCGGATGAAGCTTTCTTT
>TRBJ1-5|NA|TRBV20-1|NA
CSARAMGDNQPQHF
TGCAGTGCTAGAGCGATGGGAGACAATCAGCCCCAGCATTTT
>TRBJ2-7|NA|TRBV7-2|medium-sized
CASTPGGNKPYEQYF
TGTGCCAGCACCCCCGGGGGAAACAAGCCCTACGAGCAGTACTTC
>TRBJ1-1|TRBD1|TRBV11-2|few
CASSLRSTGQGDVEAFF
TGTGCCAGCAGCTTGAGGTCGACCGGACAGGGAGACGTTGAAGCTTTCTTT
>TRBJ2-1|TRBD2|TRBV7-9|many
CASSLFERGNEQFF
TGTGCCAGCAGCTTATTCGAGCGGGGCAATGAGCAGTTCTTC
>TRBJ2-7|NA|TRBV29-1|NA
CSVEGGVDRRYEQYF
TGCAGCGTTGAAGGCGGAGTGGACCGACGCTACGAGCAGTACTTC
>TRBJ1-1|NA|TRBV28|NA
CASRMDRNTEAFF
TGTGCCAGCAGAATGGACAGGAACACTGAAGCTTTCTTT
>TRBJ2-7|NA|TRBV7-9|many
CASRGQWSYEQYF
TGTGCCAGCAGAGGACAGTGGTCCTACGAGCAGTACTTC
>TRBJ2-7|NA|TRBV12-3/TRBV12-4|many
CASSHGSGLSYEQYF
TGTGCCAGCAGCCACGGTAGCGGACTCTCCTACGAGCAGTACTTC
>TRBJ1-1|NA|TRBV7-2|many
CASSYLEVGTEAFF
TGTGCCAGCAGCTACCTAGAGGTTGGGACTGAAGCTTTCTTT
>TRBJ2-1|TRBD1|TRBV10-1|NA
CASSGQGTCNEQFF
TGCGCCAGCAGTGGACAGGGGACGTGCAATGAGCAGTTCTTC
>TRBJ1-1|TRBD1|TRBV5-4|NA
CASTARDRGLGDTEAFF
TGTGCCAGCACCGCCCGGGACAGGGGGTTGGGGGACACTGAAGCTTTCTTT
>TRBJ2-6|TRBD1|TRBV7-8|many
CASSPSTGKISGANVLTF
TGTGCCAGCAGCCCCTCGACAGGGAAAATCTCTGGGGCCAACGTCCTGACTTTC
>TRBJ2-7|TRBD2|TRBV11-2|many
CASSLDRLASYEQYF
TGTGCCAGCAGCTTAGACCGACTAGCCTCCTACGAGCAGTACTTC
>TRBJ1-5|NA|TRBV2|NA
CASSGTPQSGGNQPQHF
TGTGCCAGCAGTGGGACACCCCAGAGCGGGGGCAATCAGCCCCAGCATTTT
>TRBJ2-1|TRBD2|TRBV24-1|many
CATSGPPGLAGVSSYNEQFF
TGTGCCACCAGTGGTCCCCCCGGCCTAGCGGGGGTCAGCTCCTACAATGAGCAGTTCTTC
>TRBJ1-4|NA|TRBV15|few
CATSRDRRGANEKLFF
TGTGCCACCAGCAGAGACCGCCGAGGGGCTAATGAAAAACTGTTTTTT
>TRBJ2-7|TRBD1|TRBV20-1|NA
CSAPDRGGTQYF
TGCAGTGCCCCGGACAGGGGGGGAACGCAGTACTTC
>TRBJ2-5|NA|TRBV20-1|few
CSARLGGETQYF
TGCAGTGCCAGACTAGGGGGAGAGACCCAGTACTTC
>TRBJ1-3|NA|TRBV15|NA
CATSRERAGNTIYF
TGTGCCACCAGCAGGGAACGGGCTGGAAACACCATATATTTT
>TRBJ2-3|NA|TRBV29-1|NA
CSVPDYTDTQYF
TGCAGCGTTCCGGACTACACAGATACGCAGTATTTT
>TRBJ2-1|TRBD1|TRBV7-9|many
CASSSIERTGAKQFF
TGTGCCAGCAGCTCGATAGAACGGACAGGGGCGAAGCAGTTCTTC
>TRBJ1-1|NA|TRBV7-2|many
CASSIGTANTEAFF
TGTGCCAGCAGCATAGGGACGGCTAACACTGAAGCTTTCTTT
>TRBJ2-6|TRBD1|TRBV7-8|many
CASRRADRGANVLTF
TGTGCCAGCAGACGAGCGGACAGGGGGGCCAACGTCCTGACTTTC
>TRBJ2-7|TRBD1|TRBV12-3/TRBV12-4|many
CASSAPGTGTYEQYF
TGTGCCAGCAGTGCCCCCGGGACAGGGACCTACGAGCAGTACTTC
>TRBJ2-3|TRBD2|TRBV20-1|many
CSARDPRLAGGTDTQYF
TGCAGTGCTAGAGACCCGCGACTAGCGGGAGGCACAGATACGCAGTATTTT
>TRBJ2-7|TRBD1|TRBV12-3/TRBV12-4|many
CASSRDSPLISYEQYF
TGTGCCAGCAGTCGGGACAGCCCACTAATTTCCTACGAGCAGTACTTC
>TRBJ1-2|TRBD1|TRBV7-2|many
CASSNYRTGEDYGYTF
TGTGCCAGCAGCAACTACCGGACAGGGGAAGACTATGGCTACACCTTC
>TRBJ2-7|NA|TRBV6-2/TRBV6-3|many
CASSYRDQVYEQYF
TGTGCCAGCAGTTACCGGGACCAGGTCTACGAGCAGTACTTC
>TRBJ2-5|NA|TRBV4-2|NA
CASSPVPGSMETQYF
TGTGCCAGCAGCCCAGTGCCGGGATCGATGGAGACCCAGTACTTC
>TRBJ2-7|TRBD1|TRBV7-3|NA
CASSANPGQGYEQYF
TGTGCCAGCAGCGCCAACCCGGGACAGGGCTACGAGCAGTACTTC
>TRBJ2-7|TRBD2|TRBV7-2|many
CASSRGGASTYEQYF
TGTGCCAGCAGCCGCGGGGGGGCTTCGACCTACGAGCAGTACTTC
>TRBJ2-1|TRBD2|TRBV2|many
CASMQGGWRERDEQFF
TGTGCCAGCATGCAAGGAGGGTGGCGGGAGAGGGATGAGCAGTTCTTC
>TRBJ2-1|NA|TRBV12-3/TRBV12-4|many
CASSFLNRDNEQFF
TGTGCCAGCAGTTTTCTAAACCGGGACAATGAGCAGTTCTTC
>TRBJ2-1|NA|TRBV3-1|many
CASSRGESRPYNEQFF
TGTGCCAGCAGCCGGGGGGAGTCTCGGCCCTACAATGAGCAGTTCTTC
>TRBJ1-6|TRBD1|TRBV28|many
CASRLAEGQGLSPLHF
TGTGCCAGCAGACTTGCGGAGGGACAGGGTTTGTCACCCCTCCACTTT
>TRBJ2-1|NA|TRBV7-9|NA
CASSPSPGGEFF
TGTGCCAGCAGCCCCAGTCCTGGGGGTGAGTTCTTC
>TRBJ2-7|TRBD2|TRBV27|many
CASSSTSGGGGEQYF
TGTGCCAGCAGTTCGACTAGCGGGGGGGGTGGGGAGCAGTACTTC
>TRBJ2-5|TRBD2|TRBV28|few
CASRSPGLAPNGETQYF
TGTGCCAGCAGGTCACCGGGACTAGCGCCCAACGGGGAGACCCAGTACTTC
>TRBJ2-5|NA|TRBV12-3/TRBV12-4|many
CASSSGQILQETQYF
TGTGCCAGCAGTTCTGGACAGATTCTCCAAGAGACCCAGTACTTC
>TRBJ2-4|TRBD1|TRBV12-3/TRBV12-4|many
CASTTDREADIQYF
TGTGCCAGCACCACGGACAGGGAGGCAGACATTCAGTACTTC
>TRBJ2-7|TRBD1|TRBV7-8|many
CASSLWGTGDYEQYF
TGTGCCAGCAGCCTTTGGGGGACAGGGGACTACGAGCAGTACTTC
>TRBJ2-7|NA|TRBV3-1|NA
CASSQEISGQVYYEQYF
TGTGCCAGCAGCCAAGAAATTTCCGGACAAGTCTACTACGAGCAGTACTTC
>TRBJ1-2|TRBD1|TRBV20-1|NA
CSARAGTGEGGYTF
TGCAGTGCTAGGGCCGGGACAGGGGAGGGCGGCTACACCTTC
>TRBJ1-4|NA|TRBV7-2|many
CASSNGQYATNEKLFF
TGTGCCAGCAGCAACGGACAGTATGCAACTAATGAAAAACTGTTTTTT
>TRBJ1-1|TRBD1|TRBV29-1|few
CSASTGIMNTEAFF
TGCAGCGCTTCGACAGGGATAATGAACACTGAAGCTTTCTTT